The entry below describes one TCR beta chain. This sample is drawn from a study of shared T cell receptors in the human thymus. V was clipped by 1 base and J by 2 bases; unmatched bases: 6. CDR3 length equals 16 residues. Germline CDR1 is LGHNT and CDR2 is FRNRAP. Clones were read by immunoSEQ multiplex PCR, and TCRdb kept only the in-frame ones, dropping some. The table has about 660,000 clones, 70% to 90% seen once; the top ten hold around 0.0099%. This same sample was also part of a study on human thymus T cells.

Sequencing was carried out using thymocytes. The chain joins TRBV12-5 to TRBJ2-3; 7 bases agree with TRBD2. This receptor was taken from a boy younger than two with a congenital heart defect. This chain's CDR3 is CASGLGYSGPTDTQYF. Here the CDR3 DNA reads TGTGCTAGTGGTTTGGGGTATAGCGGGCCCACAGATACGCAGTATTTT.